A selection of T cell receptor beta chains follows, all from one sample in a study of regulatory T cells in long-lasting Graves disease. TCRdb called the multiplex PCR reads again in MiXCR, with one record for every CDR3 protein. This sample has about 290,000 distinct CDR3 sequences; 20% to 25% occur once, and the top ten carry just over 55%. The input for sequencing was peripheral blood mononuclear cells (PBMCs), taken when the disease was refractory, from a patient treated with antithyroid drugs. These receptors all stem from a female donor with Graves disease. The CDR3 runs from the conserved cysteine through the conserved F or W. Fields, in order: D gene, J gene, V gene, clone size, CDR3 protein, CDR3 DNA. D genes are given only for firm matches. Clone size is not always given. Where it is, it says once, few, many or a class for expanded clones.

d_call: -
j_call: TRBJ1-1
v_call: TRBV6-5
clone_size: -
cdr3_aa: CASSYEATVRSEAFF
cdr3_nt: TGTGCCAGCAGTTACGAAGCGACCGTAAGATCTGAAGCTTTCTTT

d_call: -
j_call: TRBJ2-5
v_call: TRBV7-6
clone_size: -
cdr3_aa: CASSLAGKTQYF
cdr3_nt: TGTGCCAGCAGCTTGGCCGGGAAGACCCAGTACTTC

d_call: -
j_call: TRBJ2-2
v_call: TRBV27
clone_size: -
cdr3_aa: CASSYRERTGELFF
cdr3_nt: TGTGCCAGCAGTTACCGGGAGAGGACCGGGGAGCTGTTTTTT

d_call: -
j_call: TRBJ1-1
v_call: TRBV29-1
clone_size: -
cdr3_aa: CSAGNTEAFF
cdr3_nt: TGCAGCGCCGGGAACACTGAAGCTTTCTTT

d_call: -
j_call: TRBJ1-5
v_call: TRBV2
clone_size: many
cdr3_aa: CASSFANQPQHF
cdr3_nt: TGTGCCAGCAGTTTCGCGAATCAGCCCCAGCATTTT

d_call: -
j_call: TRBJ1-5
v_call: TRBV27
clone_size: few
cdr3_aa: CASSTGPGGNQPQHF
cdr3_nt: TGTGCCAGCAGTACCGGACCGGGGGGCAATCAGCCCCAGCATTTT

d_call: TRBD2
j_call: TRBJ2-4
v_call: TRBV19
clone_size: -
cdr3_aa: CASSMGGIAKNIQYF
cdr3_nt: TGTGCCAGTAGTATGGGAGGGATAGCCAAAAACATTCAGTACTTC

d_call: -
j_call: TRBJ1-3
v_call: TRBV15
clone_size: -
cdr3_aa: CATQRGFFGNTIYF
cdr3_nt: TGTGCCACCCAGAGAGGTTTTTTTGGAAACACCATATATTTT

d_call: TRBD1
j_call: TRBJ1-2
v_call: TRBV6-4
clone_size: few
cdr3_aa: CASSATGQKYGYTF
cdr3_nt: TGTGCCAGCAGTGCCACGGGACAGAAGTATGGCTACACCTTC

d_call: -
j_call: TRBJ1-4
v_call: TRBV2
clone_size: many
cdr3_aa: CASSPHGGEKLFF
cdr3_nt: TGTGCCAGCAGCCCTCACGGGGGTGAAAAACTGTTTTTT

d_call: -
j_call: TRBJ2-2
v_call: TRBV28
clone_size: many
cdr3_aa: CASSPFGGANTGELFF
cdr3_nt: TGTGCCAGCAGCCCTTTCGGCGGAGCGAACACCGGGGAGCTGTTTTTT

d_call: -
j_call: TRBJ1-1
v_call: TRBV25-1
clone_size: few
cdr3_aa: CASHVGSGEEAFF
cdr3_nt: TGTGCCAGCCATGTCGGGTCGGGGGAAGAAGCTTTCTTT

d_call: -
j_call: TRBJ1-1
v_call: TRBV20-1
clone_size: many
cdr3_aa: CSARSPIGNTEAFF
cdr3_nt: TGCAGTGCTAGAAGTCCCATCGGGAACACTGAAGCTTTCTTT

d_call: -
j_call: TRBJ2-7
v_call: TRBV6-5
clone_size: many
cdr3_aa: CASSYGTPRDPYEQYF
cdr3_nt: TGTGCCAGCAGTTACGGAACCCCGCGGGATCCTTACGAGCAGTACTTC

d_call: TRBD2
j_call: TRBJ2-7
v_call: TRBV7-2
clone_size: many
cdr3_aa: CASSFRLAGAAYEQYF
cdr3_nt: TGTGCCAGCAGCTTTCGACTAGCGGGAGCGGCCTACGAGCAGTACTTC

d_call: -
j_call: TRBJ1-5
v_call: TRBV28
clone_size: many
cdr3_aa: CASSLRMWDQPQHF
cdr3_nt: TGTGCCAGCAGTTTGAGGATGTGGGATCAGCCCCAGCATTTT

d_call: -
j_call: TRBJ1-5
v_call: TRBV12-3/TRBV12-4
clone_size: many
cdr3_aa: CASSLEVSHQPQHF
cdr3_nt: TGTGCCAGCAGTTTAGAGGTATCCCACCAGCCCCAGCATTTT

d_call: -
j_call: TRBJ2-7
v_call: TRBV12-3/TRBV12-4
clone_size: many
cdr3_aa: CASSFSGSVYEQYF
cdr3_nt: TGTGCCAGCTCCTTCTCAGGGAGCGTCTACGAGCAGTACTTC

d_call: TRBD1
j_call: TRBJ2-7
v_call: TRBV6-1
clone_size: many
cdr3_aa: CASSRIKTGTGDEQYF
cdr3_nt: TGTGCCAGCAGCCGTATTAAGACCGGGACAGGGGACGAGCAGTACTTC

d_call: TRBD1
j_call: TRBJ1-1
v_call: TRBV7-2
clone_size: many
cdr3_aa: CASSLGSAGTGNTEAFF
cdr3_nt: TGTGCCAGCAGCTTAGGATCCGCAGGGACAGGGAACACTGAAGCTTTCTTT

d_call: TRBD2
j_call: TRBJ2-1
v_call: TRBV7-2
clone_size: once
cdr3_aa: CASSPVSGRIYNEQFF
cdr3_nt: TGTGCCAGCAGCCCTGTGAGCGGGAGAATCTACAATGAGCAGTTCTTC

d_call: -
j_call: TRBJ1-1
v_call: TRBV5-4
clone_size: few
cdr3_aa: CASSAPVGQGNTEAFF
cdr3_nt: TGTGCCAGCAGCGCCCCCGTCGGCCAGGGTAACACTGAAGCTTTCTTT

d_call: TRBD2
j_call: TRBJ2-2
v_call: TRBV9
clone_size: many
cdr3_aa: CASSVVAGVNGELFF
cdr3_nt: TGTGCCAGCAGCGTAGTGGCGGGAGTGAACGGGGAGCTGTTTTTT

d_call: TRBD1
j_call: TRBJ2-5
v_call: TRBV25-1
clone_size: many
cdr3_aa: CASSGGDRWKETQYF
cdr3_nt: TGTGCCAGCAGTGGGGGGGACAGGTGGAAAGAGACCCAGTACTTC

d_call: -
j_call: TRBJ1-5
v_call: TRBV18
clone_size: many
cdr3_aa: CASSPPGGVDQPQHF
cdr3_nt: TGTGCCAGCTCACCACCAGGGGGGGTTGACCAGCCCCAGCATTTT

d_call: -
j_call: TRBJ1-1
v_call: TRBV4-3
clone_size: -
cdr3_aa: CASSQTIAVAGEAFF
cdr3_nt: TGCGCCAGCAGCCAAACGATCGCAGTGGCGGGTGAAGCTTTCTTT

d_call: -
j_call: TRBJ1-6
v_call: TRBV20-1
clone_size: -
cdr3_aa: CSAGLPGVNSPLHF
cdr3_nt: TGCAGTGCTGGCCTCCCAGGGGTTAATTCACCCCTCCACTTT

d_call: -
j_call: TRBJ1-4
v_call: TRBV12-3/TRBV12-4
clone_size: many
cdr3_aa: CASSLSGGNEKLFF
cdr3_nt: TGTGCCAGCAGTTTATCCGGCGGGAATGAAAAACTGTTTTTT

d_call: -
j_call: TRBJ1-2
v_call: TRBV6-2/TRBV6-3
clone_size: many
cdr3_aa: CASSEPSWGRSYGYTF
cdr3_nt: TGTGCCAGCAGTGAACCGTCCTGGGGGCGAAGCTATGGCTACACCTTC

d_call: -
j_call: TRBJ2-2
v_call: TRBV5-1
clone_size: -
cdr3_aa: CASSFTGAGATGELFF
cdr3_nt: TGCGCCAGCAGCTTCACGGGAGCGGGTGCCACCGGGGAGCTGTTTTTT

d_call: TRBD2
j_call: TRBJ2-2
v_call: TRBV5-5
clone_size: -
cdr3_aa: CASSLTRLAGGGELFF
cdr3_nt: TGTGCCAGCAGCTTGACGCGACTAGCGGGAGGGGGGGAGCTGTTTTTT

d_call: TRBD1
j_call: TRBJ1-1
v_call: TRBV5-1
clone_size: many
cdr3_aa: CASSLVWDRASEAFF
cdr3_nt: TGCGCCAGCAGCTTGGTATGGGACAGGGCTTCTGAAGCTTTCTTT

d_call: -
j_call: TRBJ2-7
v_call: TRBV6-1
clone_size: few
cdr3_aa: CAVSRGGAYEQYF
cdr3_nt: TGTGCTGTCTCGAGGGGTGGGGCCTACGAGCAGTACTTC

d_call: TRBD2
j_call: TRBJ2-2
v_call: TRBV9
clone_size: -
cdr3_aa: CASSVGGRGIGELFF
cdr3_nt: TGTGCCAGCAGCGTGGGCGGGAGAGGGATCGGGGAGCTGTTTTTT

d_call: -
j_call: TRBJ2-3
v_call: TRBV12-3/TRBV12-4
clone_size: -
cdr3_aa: CASTIGSTDTQYF
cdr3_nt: TGTGCCAGCACCATTGGGAGCACAGATACGCAGTATTTT

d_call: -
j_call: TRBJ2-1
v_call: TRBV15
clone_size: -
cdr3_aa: CATSRELGSEQFF
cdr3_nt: TGTGCCACCAGCAGGGAGCTAGGTTCGGAGCAGTTCTTC

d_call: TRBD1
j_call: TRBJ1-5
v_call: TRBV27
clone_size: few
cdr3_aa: CASRDRGTDQPQHF
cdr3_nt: TGTGCCAGCAGGGACAGGGGCACAGATCAGCCCCAGCATTTT

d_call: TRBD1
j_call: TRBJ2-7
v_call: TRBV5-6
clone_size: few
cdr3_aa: CASSLGGQGAYEQYF
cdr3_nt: TGTGCCAGCAGCTTGGGGGGACAGGGGGCGTACGAGCAGTACTTC

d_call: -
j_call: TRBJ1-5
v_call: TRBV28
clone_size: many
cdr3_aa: CASIDTTDQPQHF
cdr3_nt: TGTGCCAGCATCGACACCACGGATCAGCCCCAGCATTTT

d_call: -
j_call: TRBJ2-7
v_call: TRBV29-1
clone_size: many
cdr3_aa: CSAGGGTYEQYF
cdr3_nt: TGCAGCGCAGGCGGGGGCACCTACGAGCAGTACTTC

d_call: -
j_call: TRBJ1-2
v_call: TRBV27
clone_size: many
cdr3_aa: CASSMKTGLLYGYTF
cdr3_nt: TGTGCCAGCAGTATGAAGACAGGCCTCCTCTATGGCTACACCTTC

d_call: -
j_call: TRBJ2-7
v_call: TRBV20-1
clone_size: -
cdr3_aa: CSAGDPIGGGYEQYF
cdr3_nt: TGCAGTGCTGGAGATCCTATCGGAGGGGGGTACGAGCAGTACTTC

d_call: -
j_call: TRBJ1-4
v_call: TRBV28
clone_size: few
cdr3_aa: CASSPSSLNEKLFF
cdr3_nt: TGTGCCAGCAGTCCGTCCTCTCTTAATGAAAAACTGTTTTTT

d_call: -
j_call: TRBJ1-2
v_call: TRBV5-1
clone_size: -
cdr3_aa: CASSPPQTGNYGYTF
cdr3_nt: TGCGCCAGCAGCCCCCCTCAGACGGGAAACTATGGCTACACCTTC

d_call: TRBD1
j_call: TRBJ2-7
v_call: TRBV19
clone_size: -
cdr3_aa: CASSILGTGVEQYF
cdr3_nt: TGTGCCAGTAGTATCTTAGGGACAGGGGTCGAGCAGTACTTC

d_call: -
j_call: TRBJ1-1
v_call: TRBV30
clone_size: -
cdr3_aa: CAWSVGSGTEAFF
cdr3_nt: TGTGCCTGGAGTGTCGGGTCAGGGACTGAAGCTTTCTTT

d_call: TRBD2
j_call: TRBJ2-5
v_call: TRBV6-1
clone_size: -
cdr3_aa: CASKGLAGGGETQYF
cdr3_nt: TGTGCCAGCAAGGGACTAGCGGGAGGGGGGGAGACCCAGTACTTC

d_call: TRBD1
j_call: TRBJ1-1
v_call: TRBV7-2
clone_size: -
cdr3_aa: CASSLFIGQGYTEAFF
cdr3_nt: TGTGCCAGCAGCCTATTCATTGGACAGGGGTACACTGAAGCTTTCTTT

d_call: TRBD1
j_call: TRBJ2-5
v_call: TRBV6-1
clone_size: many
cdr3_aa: CASRPQGEKTQYF
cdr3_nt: TGTGCCAGCAGACCACAGGGGGAAAAGACCCAGTACTTC

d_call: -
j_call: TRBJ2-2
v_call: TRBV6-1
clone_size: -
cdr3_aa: CASSRNTGNTGELFF
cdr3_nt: TGTGCCAGCAGTCGGAACACCGGGAACACCGGGGAGCTGTTTTTT

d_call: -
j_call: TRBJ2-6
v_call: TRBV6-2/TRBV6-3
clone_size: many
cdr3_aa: CASSYDSSGANVLTF
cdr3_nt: TGTGCCAGCAGTTACGACAGCTCTGGGGCCAACGTCCTGACTTTC

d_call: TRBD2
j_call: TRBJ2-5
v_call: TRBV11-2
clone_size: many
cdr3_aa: CASSTGLAAIQETQYF
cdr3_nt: TGTGCCAGCAGCACGGGACTAGCGGCGATACAAGAGACCCAGTACTTC

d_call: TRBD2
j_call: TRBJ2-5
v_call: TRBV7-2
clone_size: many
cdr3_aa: CASSSAGPGGETQYF
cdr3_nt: TGTGCCAGCAGCTCCGCAGGGCCGGGGGGGGAGACCCAGTACTTC